These 32 T cell receptor beta chains share one sample of origin, sequenced in a study of CD8+ T cells in alopecia areata. Extracted from the samples, RNA was reverse transcribed into cDNA to serve as the sequencing template. The protocol was immunoSEQ multiplex PCR, while the TCRdb copy is restricted to in-frame clones and leaves out a portion. The sample has fewer than 100,000 clones, about two thirds seen once. Treatment given: oral pan-JAK inhibitor, 5-10 mg twice daily. The sample consisted of CD8+ T cells sorted from blood, taken at approximately week 45, from a patient treated with tofacitinib. The receptors shown here come from a human donor with alopecia areata.

This clone was seen only a few times. The chain couples TRBV18 to TRBJ2-3, with a weak D call TRBD2 (6 bases). The germline gives CDR1 KGHSH, CDR2 LQKENI. V was clipped by 3 bases and J by 3 bases, with 13 bases between them. The CDR3 loop spans 15 amino acids. The CDR3 region has the DNA TGTGCCAGCTCACCTGAGGCGGGGATAACAGATACGCAGTATTTT. This encodes CASSPEAGITDTQYF.

CDR3 loop: CASSSGDRAGNIQYF. The CDR3 DNA reads TGTGCCAGCAGCTCCGGCGACAGGGCAGGAAACATTCAGTACTTC. The chain is built from TRBV13 and TRBJ2-4, with TRBD1 matching 7 bases. V shed 4 bases, J shed 6 bases, and the junction held 9 bases outside the gene matches. This CDR3 contains 15 residues. Per germline, CDR1 PRHDT and CDR2 FYEKMQ (reference sequence).

The rearrangement uses TRBV5-4 and TRBJ2-4; no reliable D call. The V end was cut by 3 bases, the J end by 1 base, with 11 bases between. This CDR3 has 15 residues. The germline V gene encodes CDR1 SGHNT and CDR2 YYREEE (reference sequence). The CDR3 is CASSYRQAAKNIQYF. For the CDR3, the DNA is TGTGCCAGCAGCTACCGGCAGGCGGCCAAAAACATTCAGTACTTC.

This chain joins TRBV9 and TRBJ2-1; 9 bases line up with TRBD2. V lost 4 bases and J lost 8; bases outside the gene matches: 13. Germline-derived CDR1 and CDR2 are SGDLS and YYNGEE. This CDR3 is 16 amino acids long. The DNA for the CDR3 is TGTGCCAGCAGCTTCCGCCGGCGGGGGGGCATGGATGAGCAGTTCTTC. Translating gives CASSFRRRGGMDEQFF. Based on the CDR3 plus reference TRBV9 and TRBJ2-1, the full variable domain is DSGVTQTPKHLITATGQRVTLRCSPRSGDLSVYWYQQSLDQGLQFLIQYYNGEERAKGNILERFSAQQFPDLHSELNLSSLELGDSALYFCASSFRRRGGMDEQFFGPGTRLTVL.

The chain couples TRBV4-3 to TRBJ1-1; TRBD1 is a possible D gene (5 bases). This CDR3 comprises 18 residues. V was clipped by 0 bases and J by 4 bases, with 21 bases between them. Germline CDR1 is LGHNA and CDR2 is YSLEER. In DNA form, the CDR3 reads TGCGCCAGCAGCCAAGAGGAGCGAGCGGGAGGGACTATCACTGAAGCTTTCTTT. Its protein product is CASSQEERAGGTITEAFF.

This clone showed up many times. The chain joins TRBV7-2 to TRBJ1-4; perhaps TRBD1 as D (5 bases). The CDR3 has 16 amino acids. Germline lookup yields CDR1 SGHTA and CDR2 FQGNSA. V shed 2 bases and J shed 1 base, with 11 bases lying between them. CDR3 sequence: CASSLTRGGTNEKLFF. The CDR3 DNA reads TGTGCCAGCAGCTTAACTAGGGGAGGAACTAATGAAAAACTGTTTTTT.

With regard to this clone: An end of the junction differs from the germline gene, which may be a read error. The chain recombines TRBV13 with TRBJ2-7, with D maybe TRBD2 (6 bases). The germline V gene has CDR1 PRHDT and CDR2 FYEKMQ (reference sequence). The CDR3 has 14 amino acids. CDR3 coding DNA: TGTGCCACCAGCACCGGACGGACTAACTACGAGCAGTACTTC. It encodes CATSTGRTNYEQYF.

This chain links TRBV11-2 with TRBJ2-1; D ambiguous. CDR1 and CDR2 from the germline V gene are SGHAT and FQNNGV. The V end was cut by 1 base, the J end by 7 bases, with 2 bases between. The CDR3 extends over 11 amino acids. The CDR3 is CASSLGNEQFF. CDR3 in DNA: TGTGCCAGCAGCTTAGGGAATGAGCAGTTCTTC.

The chain has TRBV5-6 and TRBJ2-3; D gene uncertain. Trimming took 2 bases from V and 6 from J, leaving 4 bases between them. The length of the CDR3 is 11 residues. The germline V gene encodes CDR1 SGHDT and CDR2 YYEEEE. The CDR3 is CASSLTDTQYF. CDR3 in DNA: TGTGCCAGCAGCTTAACTGATACGCAGTATTTT.

The chain recombines TRBV11-2 with TRBJ2-1, with D hard to call. The CDR3 extends over 13 amino acids. CDR1 and CDR2 from the germline V gene are SGHAT and FQNNGV. Trimming left V 1 base short and J 6 bases short, with 7 bases between. The chain's CDR3 is CASSLVSVNEQFF. The CDR3 nucleotides read TGTGCCAGCAGCTTAGTGTCCGTCAATGAGCAGTTCTTC.

The J gene is TRBJ1-1, the V gene TRBV7-2; 7 nucleotides match TRBD1. The germline V gene has CDR1 SGHTA and CDR2 FQGNSA. V dropped 5 bases and J dropped 4; count of bases not matched to a gene: 10. CDR3 length equals 15 residues. In DNA form, the CDR3 reads TGTGCCAGCAGCCCGAACCACAGGGGAGGCACTGAAGCTTTCTTT. It specifies CASSPNHRGGTEAFF.

This clone is termed medium-sized. CDR3 sequence reads: CASSIGEPSYNEQFF. The CDR3 DNA reads TGTGCCAGCAGTATCGGGGAACCCAGTTACAATGAGCAGTTCTTC. The J gene is TRBJ2-1, the V gene TRBV6-6; D might be TRBD2 (5 bases). The germline V and J ends were trimmed by 5 bases and 4 bases, with 15 bases remaining between them. The CDR3 totals 15 residues. The germline gives CDR1 MNHNY, CDR2 SVGAGI (reference sequence).

The J gene is TRBJ2-7, the V gene TRBV11-2, with unresolved D. Trimming cost V 5 bases and J 5 bases, with 10 bases left between them. The CDR3 extends over 12 amino acids. The germline V gene has CDR1 SGHAT and CDR2 FQNNGV. CDR3: CASSKGRNEQYF. CDR3 DNA: TGTGCCAGCAGCAAGGGCCGTAACGAGCAGTACTTC.

The chain joins TRBV2 to TRBJ1-4, with D maybe TRBD1 (6 bases). V lost 6 bases, J lost 5 bases, and 16 bases lay in between. The CDR3 sequence is 15 residues long. Germline CDR1 is SNHLY and CDR2 is FYNNEI. The CDR3 bases are TGTGCCAGCAGGAGTCGGACCGGACAGAATGAAAAACTGTTTTTT. Protein product: CASRSRTGQNEKLFF.

The V gene is TRBV7-9, the J gene TRBJ2-2, with TRBD2 matching over 7 bases. The trim removed 2 bases at V and 5 bases at J, leaving 8 bases unmatched. This CDR3 has 16 residues. Germline V lookup: CDR1 SEHNR, CDR2 FQNEAQ (reference sequence). In DNA form, the CDR3 reads TGTGCCAGCAGCTTATGGGCGGGGGAGTCGACCGGGGAGCTGTTTTTT. Its translation: CASSLWAGESTGELFF.

This sequence joins TRBV27 and TRBJ1-4; a possible D gene is TRBD1 (5 bases). The germline V gene encodes CDR1 MNHEY and CDR2 SMNVEV (reference sequence). The CDR3 extends over 15 amino acids. With 6 bases removed from V and 4 bases from J, the gap between germline ends came to 15 bases. The CDR3 nucleotides are TGTGCCAGCAGGGCCGGGACCGCCAGTAATGAAAAACTGTTTTTT. It specifies CASRAGTASNEKLFF. Filled out from reference TRBV27 and TRBJ1-4, the complete variable domain reads EAQVTQNPRYLITVTGKKLTVTCSQNMNHEYMSWYRQDPGLGLRQIYYSMNVEVTDKGDVPEGYKVSRKEKRNFPLILESPSPNQTSLYFCASRAGTASNEKLFFGSGTQLSVL.

The chain uses TRBV14 and TRBJ1-2, with D perhaps TRBD1 (5 bases). CDR1 and CDR2 (germline): SGHDN, FVKESK. Trimming cost V 0 bases and J 4 bases, with 6 bases left between them. There are 13 residues in the CDR3. The CDR3 DNA reads TGTGCCAGCAGCCAAGAAGACAGCTATGGCTACACCTTC. Translating gives CASSQEDSYGYTF.

The V gene is TRBV27, the J gene TRBJ2-3; D call uncertain. CDR1 MNHEY and CDR2 SMNVEV come from the germline V gene (reference sequence). CDR3 length: 15 residues. The V end lost 3 bases, the J end lost 6 bases, and 16 bases lay between the germline ends. Here the CDR3 reads CASSFAWSGGDTQYF. Written as DNA, the CDR3 is TGTGCCAGCAGTTTCGCATGGTCTGGTGGGGATACGCAGTATTTT.

V is TRBV4-1 and J is TRBJ1-4, with TRBD1 identical over 9 bases. Germline-derived CDR1 and CDR2 are MGHRA and YSYEKL. The V gene end was trimmed by 2 bases and the J gene end by 8 bases; junction bases not matched to a gene: 9. The CDR3 covers 16 residues. Here the CDR3 DNA reads TGCGCCAGCAGCCAAAGCGAGGGGACAGGGAACGAAAAACTGTTTTTT. Its translation is CASSQSEGTGNEKLFF.

The rearrangement joins TRBV13 to TRBJ1-1, with 9 bases that match TRBD1. Per the germline V gene, CDR1 is PRHDT and CDR2 is FYEKMQ (reference sequence). The V gene end was trimmed by 5 bases and the J gene end by 5 bases; junction bases not matched to a gene: 3. This CDR3 has 13 amino acids. The CDR3 coding sequence is TGTGCCAGCAGCCCCGGACAGGGGACTGAAGCTTTCTTT. Protein: CASSPGQGTEAFF.

The chain is built from TRBV9 and TRBJ2-1; TRBD1 aligns across 7 bases. The CDR3 length is 14 residues. Germline V gives CDR1 SGDLS, CDR2 YYNGEE. Trimming removed 3 bases from V and 8 bases from J; junction bases left unmatched: 8. The CDR3 region has the DNA TGTGCCAGCAGCGAATTCGACAGGGCCGATGAGCAGTTCTTC. This translates into CASSEFDRADEQFF.

The rearrangement joins TRBV29-1 to TRBJ2-1, with D perhaps matching TRBD1 (5 bases). The CDR3 runs 14 residues. Trimming took 6 bases from V and 4 from J, leaving 16 bases between them. Germline loops: CDR1 SQVTM, CDR2 ANQGSEA. The CDR3 spells CSVVQAELYNEQFF. Written as DNA, the CDR3 is TGCAGCGTCGTACAGGCCGAGCTGTACAATGAGCAGTTCTTC.

This clone was seen once. This chain links TRBV23-1 with TRBJ2-1, with a weak D call TRBD2 (5 bases). TRBV23-1 is labeled an ORF, and its function is uncertain. This CDR3 is built from 16 residues. V dropped 7 bases and J dropped 4 bases, with 20 bases sitting between them. The CDR3 is CASTPSYGVVYNEQFF. CDR3 nucleotides: TGCGCCAGCACCCCTTCCTACGGGGTCGTTTACAATGAGCAGTTCTTC.

V and J are TRBV4-3 and TRBJ2-7; weak D call: TRBD2 (5 bases). CDR3 length: 13 amino acids. The V end lost 5 bases, the J end lost 0 bases, and 8 bases lay between the germline ends. Germline V CDR1 and CDR2: LGHNA, YSLEER. In DNA form, the CDR3 reads TGCGCCAGCAGCGCGGGCGGCTCCTACGAGCAGTACTTC. The encoded protein is CASSAGGSYEQYF.

This clone was picked up a small number of times. CDR3 DNA sequence: TGCAGCGTTGACGGGGTGACCCAAGAGACCCAGTACTTC. Protein: CSVDGVTQETQYF. The rearrangement uses TRBV29-1 and TRBJ2-5; perhaps TRBD2 as D (5 bases). CDR3 length equals 13 residues. Trimming cost V 3 bases and J 1 base, with 9 bases left between them. Germline-derived CDR1 and CDR2 are SQVTM and ANQGSEA.

As DNA, the CDR3 is TGTGCCAGCAGCTTACGTTCCCGGACTACCAACACAGATACGCAGTATTTT. It translates to CASSLRSRTTNTDTQYF. V and J are TRBV7-8 and TRBJ2-3; maybe TRBD2 (6 bases). This CDR3 is 17 amino acids long. Trimming took off 2 bases at V and 2 bases at J, with 17 bases between the two ends. CDR1 and CDR2 from the germline V gene are SGHVS and FQNEAQ.

This rearrangement joins TRBV4-3 to TRBJ2-5; 8 positions agree with TRBD1. Germline V gene data show CDR1 as LGHNA and CDR2 as YSLEER. The CDR3 is 14 residues long. V dropped 6 bases and J dropped 3; count of bases not matched to a gene: 6. DNA of the CDR3: TGCGCCAGCAGTCTGGACAGGGAAAAAGAGACCCAGTACTTC. Translating gives CASSLDREKETQYF.

This clone was seen a few times. J is TRBJ2-3 and V is TRBV6-4, with 9 bases fitting TRBD2. CDR1 and CDR2 from the germline V gene are MRHNA and SNTAGT. The CDR3 sequence is 14 residues long. V was clipped by 3 bases and J by 7 bases; unmatched bases: 5. CDR3 sequence: CASSEGTSSHTQYF. CDR3 nucleotides: TGTGCCAGCAGTGAGGGGACTAGCAGCCATACGCAGTATTTT.

V is TRBV7-2 and J is TRBJ1-1; TRBD1 might be the D (5 bases). The CDR3 length is 17 residues. V dropped 2 bases and J dropped 0 bases, with 16 bases sitting between them. Germline assignment: CDR1 SGHTA and CDR2 FQGNSA. In DNA form, the CDR3 reads TGTGCCAGCAGCTTAAACCCCCGGGGGATCATGAACACTGAAGCTTTCTTT. Translating it yields CASSLNPRGIMNTEAFF.

The J gene is TRBJ1-5, the V gene TRBV9; D ambiguous. The CDR3 is made up of 13 amino acids. Deletions cut 4 bases from V and 5 bases from J, with 10 bases between. Germline V CDR1 and CDR2: SGDLS, YYNGEE. CDR3 DNA: TGTGCCAGCAGCCCAGAGGGTTATCAGCCCCAGCATTTT. This sequence encodes CASSPEGYQPQHF.

The chain joins TRBV7-9 to TRBJ1-1; 7 positions agree with TRBD1. V dropped 5 bases and J dropped 3; count of bases not matched to a gene: 3. Looked up from germline, CDR1 is SEHNR and CDR2 is FQNEAQ (reference sequence). There are 13 residues in the CDR3. CDR3 amino acids: CASSVQGYTEAFF. The CDR3 nucleotides read TGTGCCAGCAGCGTACAGGGGTACACTGAAGCTTTCTTT.

This clone has only a few counts. J is TRBJ1-1 and V is TRBV29-1; D not resolved. Trimming took off 0 bases at V and 7 bases at J, with 12 bases between the two ends. Per the germline V gene, CDR1 is SQVTM and CDR2 is ANQGSEA. CDR3 size: 13 residues. In nucleotides, the CDR3 is TGCAGCGTTGAAGATGGCCCCGGGAGTGAAGCTTTCTTT. Residues: CSVEDGPGSEAFF.